This TCR beta chain originates from a study of long-term antiretroviral therapy in people with HIV. At the level of the study: The earliest samples came about a decade before the 2015 immediate-ART recommendation. Study conclusions and caveats: Researchers lacked any data on ART adherence, viral resistance or therapy changes. Clones expanded before ART dominated the repertoire at all time points.

Every specimen provided 1-10 million cryopreserved PBMC before DNA extraction took place. This CDR3 is built from 18 residues. Germline-derived CDR1 and CDR2 are SGHRS and YFSETQ. V lost 3 bases, J lost 2 bases, and 13 bases stayed unmatched. This was the immunoSEQ v3.0 assay at survey level. Some clones are missing from TCRdb's copy, which holds only in-frame ones; the method was immunoSEQ multiplex PCR. This table has 20,000 to 25,000 clones, around four fifths appearing once. Regarding this clone: The target antigen is unknown.

Sequencing was performed on unsorted PBMCs, taken 1.1 years before starting antiretroviral therapy. V gene TRBV5-1 combines with J gene TRBJ1-2; 10 bases are shared with TRBD1. The receptor was derived from a woman in her thirties or forties with HIV. The CDR3 DNA reads TGCGCCAGCAGCTGGGGGACAGGGGCGAACAATACCAACTATGGCTACACCTTC. Translation gives CASSWGTGANNTNYGYTF.